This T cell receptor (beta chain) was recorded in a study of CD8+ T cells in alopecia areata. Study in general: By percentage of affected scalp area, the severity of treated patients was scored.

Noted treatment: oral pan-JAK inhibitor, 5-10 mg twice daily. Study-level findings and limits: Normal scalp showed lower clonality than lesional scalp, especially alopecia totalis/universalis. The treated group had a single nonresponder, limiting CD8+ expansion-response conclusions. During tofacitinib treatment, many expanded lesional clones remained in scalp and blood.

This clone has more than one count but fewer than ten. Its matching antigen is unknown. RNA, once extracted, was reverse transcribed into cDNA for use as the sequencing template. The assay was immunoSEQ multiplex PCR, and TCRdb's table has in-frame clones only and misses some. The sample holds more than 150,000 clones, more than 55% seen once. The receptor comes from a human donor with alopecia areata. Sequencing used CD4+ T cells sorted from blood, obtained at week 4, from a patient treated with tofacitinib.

CDR3 loop: CASSESLGTGETQYF. The DNA of the CDR3 is TGTGCCAGCAGTGAATCGTTAGGGACAGGAGAGACCCAGTACTTC. The chain joins TRBV2 to TRBJ2-5, with 8 bases that match TRBD1. V lost 2 bases, J lost 4 bases, and 6 bases stayed unmatched. The CDR3 totals 15 residues. The germline CDR1 and CDR2 sequences are SNHLY and FYNNEI.